The T cell receptor beta chain under discussion was sequenced for a study of Tregs in tolerant kidney transplant recipients. Findings and limits, study-wide: Few patients were studied, so findings need validation in larger groups. Some patients' samples used different primers over time, so nucleotide sequences weren't comparable. Biological reproducibility was not directly addressed in this study.

The data were produced by immunoSEQ multiplex PCR, yet TCRdb's version contains in-frame clones alone and is incomplete. The specimen's table records around 33,000 clones. The nonmyeloablative bone marrow transplants came from related graft donors, with transient mixed chimerism. Unstimulated regulatory T cells (CD4+CD25+CD127-), CD4+CD25- non-regulatory cells, CD4 and CD8 cells were FACS-sorted from thawed PBMCs. On this clone: Antigen: not known.

The sequencing used CD4+ T cells from blood (PBMCs), collected 24 months after the transplant. The TCR sequence derives from a human patient who received a combined kidney and bone marrow transplant. The T cells may partly be graft donor cells.

The part of the CDR3 DNA that was read is TGCGCCAGCAGCGATGACCCGGGGACTGAA. Its translation is CASSDDPGTE. The CDR3, in full, reads CASSDDPGTEAFF. The chain uses TRBV5-1 and TRBJ1-1; D is undetermined. The read terminates 3 residues ahead of where the CDR3 ends, so the germline J gene completes it. V shed 4 bases and J shed 5 bases, with 12 bases lying between them. The CDR3 extends over 13 amino acids. Germline loops: CDR1 SGHRS, CDR2 YFSETQ.